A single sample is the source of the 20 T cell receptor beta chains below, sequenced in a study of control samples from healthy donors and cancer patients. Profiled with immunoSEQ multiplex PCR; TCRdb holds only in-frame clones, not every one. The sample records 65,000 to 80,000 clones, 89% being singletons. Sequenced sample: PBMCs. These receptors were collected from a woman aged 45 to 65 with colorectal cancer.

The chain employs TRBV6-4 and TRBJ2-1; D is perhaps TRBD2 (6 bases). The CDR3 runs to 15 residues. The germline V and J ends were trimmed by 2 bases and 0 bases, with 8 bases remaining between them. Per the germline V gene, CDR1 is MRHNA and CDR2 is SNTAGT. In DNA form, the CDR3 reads TGTGCCAGCAGTGACGGGGGAGGCTCCTACAATGAGCAGTTCTTC. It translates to CASSDGGGSYNEQFF.

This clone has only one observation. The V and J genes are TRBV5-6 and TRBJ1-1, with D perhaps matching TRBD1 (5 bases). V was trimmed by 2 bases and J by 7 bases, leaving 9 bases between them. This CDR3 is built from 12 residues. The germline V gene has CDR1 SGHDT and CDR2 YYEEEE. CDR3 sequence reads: CASSFQGDEAFF. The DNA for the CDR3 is TGTGCCAGCAGCTTCCAGGGAGATGAAGCTTTCTTT.

CDR3 in amino acids: CAWSLDRTNYGYTF. CDR3 DNA: TGTGCCTGGAGTTTGGACCGCACTAACTATGGCTACACCTTC. The chain joins TRBV30 to TRBJ1-2; D gene uncertain. Per germline, CDR1 GTSNPN and CDR2 SVGIG (reference sequence). V dropped 2 bases and J dropped 0 bases, with 10 bases sitting between them. CDR3 size: 14 residues.

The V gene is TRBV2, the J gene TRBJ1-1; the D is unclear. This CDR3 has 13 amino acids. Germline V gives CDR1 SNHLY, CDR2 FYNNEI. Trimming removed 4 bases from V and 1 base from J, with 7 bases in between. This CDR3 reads CASSVRSNTEAFF. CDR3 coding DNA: TGTGCCAGCAGTGTTAGGTCGAACACTGAAGCTTTCTTT. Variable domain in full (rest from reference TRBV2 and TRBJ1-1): EPEVTQTPSHQVTQMGQEVILRCVPISNHLYFYWYRQILGQKVEFLVSFYNNEISEKSEIFDDQFSVERPDGSNFTLKIRSTKLEDSAMYFCASSVRSNTEAFFGQGTRLTVV.

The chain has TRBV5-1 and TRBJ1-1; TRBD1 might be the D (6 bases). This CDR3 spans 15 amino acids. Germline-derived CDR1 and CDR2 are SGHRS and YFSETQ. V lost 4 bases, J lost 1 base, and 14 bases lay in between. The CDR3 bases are TGCGCCAGCAGCATAGGGACAACTCAGAACACTGAAGCTTTCTTT. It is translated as CASSIGTTQNTEAFF. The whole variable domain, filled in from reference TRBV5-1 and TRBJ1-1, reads KAGVTQTPRYLIKTRGQQVTLSCSPISGHRSVSWYQQTPGQGLQFLFEYFSETQRNKGNFPGRFSGRQFSNSRSEMNVSTLELGDSALYLCASSIGTTQNTEAFFGQGTRLTVV.

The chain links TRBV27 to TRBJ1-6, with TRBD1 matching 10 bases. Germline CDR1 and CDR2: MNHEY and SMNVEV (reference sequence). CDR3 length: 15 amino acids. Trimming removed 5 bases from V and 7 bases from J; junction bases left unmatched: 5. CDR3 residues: CASSRRQGANSPLHF. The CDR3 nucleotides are TGTGCCAGCAGTCGGCGACAGGGGGCGAATTCACCCCTCCACTTT.

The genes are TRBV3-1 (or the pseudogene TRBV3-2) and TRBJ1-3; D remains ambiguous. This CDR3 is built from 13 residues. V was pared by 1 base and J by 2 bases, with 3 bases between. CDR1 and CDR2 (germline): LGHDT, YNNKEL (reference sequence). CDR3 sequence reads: CASSQGAGNTIYF. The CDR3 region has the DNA TGTGCCAGCAGCCAAGGGGCTGGAAACACCATATATTTT.

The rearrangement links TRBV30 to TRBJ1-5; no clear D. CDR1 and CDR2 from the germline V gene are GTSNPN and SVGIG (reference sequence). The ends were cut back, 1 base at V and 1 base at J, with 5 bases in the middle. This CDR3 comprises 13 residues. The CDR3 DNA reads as TGTGCCTGGAGTGACAGCAGCAATCAGCCCCAGCATTTT. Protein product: CAWSDSSNQPQHF.

The DNA of the CDR3 is TGTGCCACCACTGACTCCGGAAAGAATGTGAACACTGAAGCTTTCTTT. Translation gives CATTDSGKNVNTEAFF. The chain combines TRBV10-3 with TRBJ1-1; unclear D gene. Germline-derived CDR1 and CDR2 are ENHRY and SYGVKD. Trimming removed 10 bases from V and 0 bases from J, with 21 bases in between. CDR3 length equals 16 residues.

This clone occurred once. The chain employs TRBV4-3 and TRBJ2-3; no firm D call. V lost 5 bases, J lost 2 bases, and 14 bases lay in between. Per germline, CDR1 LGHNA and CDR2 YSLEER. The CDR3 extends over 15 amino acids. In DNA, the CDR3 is TGCGCCAGCAGCGTGACCCCGCGGCCCACAGATACGCAGTATTTT. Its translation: CASSVTPRPTDTQYF.

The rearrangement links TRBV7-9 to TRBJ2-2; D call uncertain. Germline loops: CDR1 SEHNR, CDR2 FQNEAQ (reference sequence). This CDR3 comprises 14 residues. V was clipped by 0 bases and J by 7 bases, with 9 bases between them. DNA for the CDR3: TGTGCCAGCAGCTTAGCAGGTTCCCACGGGGAGCTGTTTTTT. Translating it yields CASSLAGSHGELFF. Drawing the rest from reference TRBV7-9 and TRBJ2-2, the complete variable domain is DTGVSQNPRHKITKRGQNVTFRCDPISEHNRLYWYRQTLGQGPEFLTYFQNEAQLEKSRLLSDRFSAERPKGSFSTLEIQRTEQGDSAMYLCASSLAGSHGELFFGEGSRLTVL.

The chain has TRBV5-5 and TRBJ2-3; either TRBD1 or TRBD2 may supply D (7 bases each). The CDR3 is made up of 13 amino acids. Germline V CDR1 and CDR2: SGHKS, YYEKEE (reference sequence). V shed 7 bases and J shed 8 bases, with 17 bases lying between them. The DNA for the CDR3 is TGTGCCAGCGTAGCGTCAGGGGGGGCTACGCAGTATTTT. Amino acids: CASVASGGATQYF.

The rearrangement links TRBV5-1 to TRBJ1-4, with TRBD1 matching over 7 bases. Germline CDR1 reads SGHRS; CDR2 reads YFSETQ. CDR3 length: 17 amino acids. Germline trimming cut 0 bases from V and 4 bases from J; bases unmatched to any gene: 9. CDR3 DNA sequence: TGCGCCAGCAGCTTGGGAAACACGGGACAGAGTAATGAAAAACTGTTTTTT. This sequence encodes CASSLGNTGQSNEKLFF.

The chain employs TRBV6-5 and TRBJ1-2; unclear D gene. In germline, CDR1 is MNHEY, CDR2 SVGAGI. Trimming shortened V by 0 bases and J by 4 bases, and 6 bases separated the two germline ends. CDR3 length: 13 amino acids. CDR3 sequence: CASSYSVSYGYTF. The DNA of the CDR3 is TGTGCCAGCAGTTACTCGGTCAGCTATGGCTACACCTTC.

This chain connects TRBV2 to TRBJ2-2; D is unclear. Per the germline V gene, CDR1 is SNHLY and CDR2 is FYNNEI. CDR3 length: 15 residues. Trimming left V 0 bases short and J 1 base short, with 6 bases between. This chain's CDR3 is CASSEASQNTGELFF. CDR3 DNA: TGTGCCAGCAGTGAAGCTAGTCAGAACACCGGGGAGCTGTTTTTT.

CDR3 in amino acids: CASKAGGGANVLTF. The CDR3, as DNA: TGTGCCAGCAAAGCGGGGGGAGGGGCCAACGTCCTGACTTTC. The gene calls are TRBV7-2 and TRBJ2-6, with 9 nucleotides matching TRBD2. Germline trimming cut 7 bases from V and 4 bases from J; bases unmatched to any gene: 2. CDR1 and CDR2 (germline): SGHTA, FQGNSA. This CDR3 has 14 amino acids.

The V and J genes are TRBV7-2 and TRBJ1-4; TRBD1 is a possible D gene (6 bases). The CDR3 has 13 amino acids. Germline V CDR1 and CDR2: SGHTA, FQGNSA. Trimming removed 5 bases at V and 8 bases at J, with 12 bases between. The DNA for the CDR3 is TGTGCCAGCAGCCTGCAGGACAGAGAAAAACTGTTTTTT. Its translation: CASSLQDREKLFF.

The CDR3 region is CASSERWGADTQYF. The CDR3 nucleotides read TGTGCCAGCAGTGAAAGGTGGGGAGCAGATACGCAGTATTTT. This chain joins TRBV6-1 and TRBJ2-3, with D perhaps matching TRBD2 (5 bases). V lost 2 bases and J 4 bases, leaving 10 bases between the germline ends. This CDR3 has 14 amino acids. Germline V CDR1 and CDR2: MNHNS, SASEGT.

The CDR3 region has the DNA TGTGCCAGCAGCCAAGATCTTGGGACCGGGGAGCTGTTTTTT. Residues: CASSQDLGTGELFF. The rearrangement joins TRBV14 to TRBJ2-2; D is ambiguous. In germline, CDR1 is SGHDN, CDR2 FVKESK. This CDR3 has 14 residues. V shed 0 bases and J shed 5 bases, with 7 bases lying between them.

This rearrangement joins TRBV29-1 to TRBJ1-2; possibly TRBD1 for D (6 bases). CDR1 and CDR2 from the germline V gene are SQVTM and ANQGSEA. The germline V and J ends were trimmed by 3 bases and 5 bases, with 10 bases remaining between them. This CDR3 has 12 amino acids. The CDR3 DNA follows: TGCAGCGTTGACTTAGGGGGGTATGGCTACACCTTC. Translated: CSVDLGGYGYTF.